This T cell receptor beta chain originates from a study of identical twins. The CDR3 length is 15 residues. Germline V CDR1 and CDR2: SQVTM, ANQGSEA. Trimming at V came to 2 bases and at J to 3 bases, leaving 10 bases not matched to a gene. This clonotype was observed a few times. TCRdb analysed the 5' RACE reads with MiXCR anew, one entry per CDR3 protein. Of under 900,000 distinct CDR3 sequences listed, about 20% are singletons. This same sample was also part of a study on T cells expressing NK-cell markers. From that paper: Eight donors were sequenced, seven testing HCMV-seropositive and one testing seronegative.

Sequenced: PBMCs. This sequence was found in a woman aged 18-29 years in good health. This chain links TRBV29-1 with TRBJ2-7, with 7 bases lining up with TRBD2. For the CDR3, the DNA is TGCAGCGTTGAATTCCGGGGAGGGCAGTACTACGAGCAGTACTTC. This encodes CSVEFRGGQYYEQYF.